The following is a T cell receptor (beta chain) sequence with its context. The CDR3 spans 17 residues. Germline loops: CDR1 PRHDT, CDR2 FYEKMQ (reference sequence). Deletions cut 5 bases from V and 0 bases from J, with 17 bases between. This record comes from a study of blood T cell repertoires in COVID-19. Patients at the Seattle site were enrolled during active infection and followed longitudinally. Original methodology: Amplification of reference gene primers was used by the study to estimate nucleated cell counts. The repertoire was sequenced with immunoSEQ multiplex PCR; TCRdb's copy has only in-frame clones and lacks some. V, J and clone size are taken as reported in that table, and D and trimming were inferred from the DNA itself. Here the sample spans roughly 570,000 clones, approximately 88% being singletons.

The V and J genes are TRBV13 and TRBJ2-1, with a weak D call TRBD2 (5 bases). The sequence was obtained from a woman aged 45 to 65 with COVID-19, enrolled during active disease. Sequencing was performed on peripheral blood. CDR3 region: CASSTRAPLSSYNEQFF. In DNA, the CDR3 is TGTGCCAGCAGCACTAGGGCACCCTTAAGCTCCTACAATGAGCAGTTCTTC.